The 14 T cell receptor beta chains below were found in one sample sequenced in a study of graft-versus-host responses after intestinal transplantation. Produced via immunoSEQ multiplex PCR; TCRdb's table is partial and in-frame only. The sample consists of 25,000 or so clones, 82% of them appearing once. Their target antigens are unknown. The sequences come from unstimulated CD4+ T cells sorted from spleen or lymph node cells, collected before intestinal transplant. The origin of the receptors is a human donor who received an intestinal transplant.

The count of this clone is one. DNA for the CDR3: TGCGCCAGCAGCCAACCCCCAACCTCCTACGAGCAGTACTTC. It specifies CASSQPPTSYEQYF. V is TRBV4-1 and J is TRBJ2-5, with no clear D. Gene TRBJ2-7 matches the end of the DNA better, so the J call may be wrong. The V gene's germline CDR1 is MGHRA and CDR2 YSYEKL. This CDR3 has 14 amino acids.

This chain links TRBV14 with TRBJ2-5; D perhaps matches TRBD2 (5 bases). V was trimmed by 1 base and J by 5 bases, leaving 17 bases between them. This CDR3 contains 16 residues. Germline V gene data show CDR1 as SGHDN and CDR2 as FVKESK. The CDR3 DNA reads as TGTGCCAGCAGCCAAGTCTGGGGATCCCCGGGGGAGACCCAGTACTTC. This translates into CASSQVWGSPGETQYF.

The V call is TRBV5-1, the J call TRBJ2-1; unclear D gene. The CDR3 loop spans 13 amino acids. Deletions cut 0 bases from V and 6 bases from J, with 7 bases between. The germline CDR1 and CDR2 sequences are SGHRS and YFSETQ. The CDR3 DNA follows: TGCGCCAGCAGCTTGGGAGTGGGCAATGAGCAGTTCTTC. It specifies CASSLGVGNEQFF. Variable domain in full (rest from reference TRBV5-1 and TRBJ2-1): KAGVTQTPRYLIKTRGQQVTLSCSPISGHRSVSWYQQTPGQGLQFLFEYFSETQRNKGNFPGRFSGRQFSNSRSEMNVSTLELGDSALYLCASSLGVGNEQFFGPGTRLTVL.

The rearrangement links TRBV18 to TRBJ1-4; 7 positions agree with TRBD1. V was clipped by 3 bases and J by 2 bases; unmatched bases: 0. Germline V gene sequence: CDR1 KGHSH, CDR2 LQKENI. The CDR3 totals 14 residues. The CDR3 here is CASSPTGTNEKLFF. The CDR3 bases are TGTGCCAGCTCACCGACAGGGACTAATGAAAAACTGTTTTTT.

The J gene is TRBJ1-1, the V gene TRBV18; D gene unclear. The V and J ends lost 1 base and 3 bases respectively, with 12 bases between them. This CDR3 has 15 residues. CDR1 is KGHSH, CDR2 LQKENI, per germline. CDR3 nucleotide sequence: TGTGCCAGCTCACCACGCATCCCTCGGGACACTGAAGCTTTCTTT. Translating gives CASSPRIPRDTEAFF.

The chain links TRBV10-2 to TRBJ1-1; 8 bases agree with TRBD1. The J segment lost 6 bases and the V segment lost 4 bases, leaving 10 bases of the junction unmatched. The CDR3 has 15 amino acids. The germline V gene encodes CDR1 WSHSY and CDR2 SAAADI. This chain's CDR3 is CASSGSQGARAEAFF. In nucleotides, the CDR3 is TGCGCCAGCAGTGGATCCCAGGGGGCCAGGGCTGAAGCTTTCTTT.

V is TRBV18 and J is TRBJ2-5; TRBD1 aligns across 8 bases. CDR3 length equals 15 residues. Germline assignment: CDR1 KGHSH and CDR2 LQKENI. V was clipped by 2 bases and J by 1 base; unmatched bases: 3. CDR3 sequence: CASSPGDRFQETQYF. Written as DNA, the CDR3 is TGTGCCAGCTCACCAGGGGACAGGTTCCAAGAGACCCAGTACTTC.

The rearrangement uses TRBV13 and TRBJ2-7, with unresolved D. This CDR3 has 12 residues. Germline V gene lookup returns CDR1 PRHDT and CDR2 FYEKMQ (reference sequence). V was pared by 2 bases and J by 1 base, with 3 bases between. This CDR3 is CASSLQSYEQYF. DNA for the CDR3: TGTGCCAGCAGCTTACAGTCCTACGAGCAGTACTTC.

This rearrangement joins TRBV20-1 to TRBJ2-1; D gene unclear. The CDR3 has 10 amino acids. Germline V CDR1 and CDR2: DFQATT, SNEGSKA (reference sequence). V was pared by 3 bases and J by 7 bases, with 4 bases between. Here the CDR3 reads CSARWNEQFF. CDR3 DNA: TGCAGTGCTAGGTGGAATGAGCAGTTCTTC.

V gene TRBV28 combines with J gene TRBJ2-5; 10 bases agree with TRBD1. Trimming at V came to 0 bases and at J to 2 bases, leaving 12 bases not matched to a gene. The CDR3 consists of 19 residues. Germline assignment: CDR1 MDHEN and CDR2 SYDVKM. The CDR3 reads CASSLWTGGRNSEQETQYF. In DNA form, the CDR3 reads TGTGCCAGCAGTTTATGGACAGGGGGCAGAAATAGCGAGCAAGAGACCCAGTACTTC.

This clone was picked up one time. V is TRBV5-1 and J is TRBJ1-2; 10 bases are shared with TRBD1. CDR3 length: 17 residues. Germline-derived CDR1 and CDR2 are SGHRS and YFSETQ. Losses at the gene ends were 2 bases for V and 4 bases for J; bases not matched to a gene: 11. CDR3 in amino acids: CASSFEGTGALGYGYTF. The CDR3 bases are TGCGCCAGCAGCTTCGAGGGGACAGGGGCCCTTGGCTATGGCTACACCTTC.

The chain joins TRBV10-1 to TRBJ2-1; 16 bases agree with TRBD2. The junction had 10 bases not matched to a gene; V was cut back by 2 bases and J by 6 bases. The CDR3 is 19 amino acids. CDR1 WNHNN and CDR2 SYGVQD come from the germline V gene (reference sequence). CDR3 protein: CASSEKGTSGRAGSNEQFF. The CDR3 DNA reads TGCGCCAGCAGTGAGAAGGGGACTAGCGGGAGGGCCGGTTCCAATGAGCAGTTCTTC.

The rearrangement links TRBV9 to TRBJ2-6, with TRBD1 identical over 8 bases. CDR1 and CDR2 from the germline V gene are SGDLS and YYNGEE. The CDR3 is 17 amino acids. After removal of 3 bases from V and 0 bases from J, the junction contained 5 bases not matched to a gene. The CDR3 reads CASSGQGLYSGANVLTF. In nucleotides, the CDR3 is TGTGCCAGCAGCGGACAGGGGTTGTACTCTGGGGCCAACGTCCTGACTTTC.

This clone has only one observation. J is TRBJ1-6 and V is TRBV5-1; D remains unclear. Germline V gene lookup returns CDR1 SGHRS and CDR2 YFSETQ. This CDR3 region has 12 residues. V was shortened by 0 bases and J by 11 bases, with 6 bases between the two germline ends. The CDR3 is CASSLAGPPLHF. DNA of the CDR3: TGCGCCAGCAGCTTGGCAGGTCCACCCCTCCACTTT.